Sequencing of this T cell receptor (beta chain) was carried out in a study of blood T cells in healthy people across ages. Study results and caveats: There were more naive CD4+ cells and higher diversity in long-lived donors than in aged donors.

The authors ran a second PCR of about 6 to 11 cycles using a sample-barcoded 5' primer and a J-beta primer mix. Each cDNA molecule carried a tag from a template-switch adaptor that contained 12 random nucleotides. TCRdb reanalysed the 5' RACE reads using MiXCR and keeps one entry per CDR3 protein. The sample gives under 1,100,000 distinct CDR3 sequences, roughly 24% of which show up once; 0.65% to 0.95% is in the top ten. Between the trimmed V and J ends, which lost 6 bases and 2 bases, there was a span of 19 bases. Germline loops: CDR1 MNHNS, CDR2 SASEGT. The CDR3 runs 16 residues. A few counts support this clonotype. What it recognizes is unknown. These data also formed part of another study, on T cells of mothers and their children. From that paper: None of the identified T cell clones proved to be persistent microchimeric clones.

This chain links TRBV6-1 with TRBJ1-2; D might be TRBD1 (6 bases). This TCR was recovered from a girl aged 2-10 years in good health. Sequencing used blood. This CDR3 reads CASRPKSAQGNYGYTF. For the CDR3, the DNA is TGTGCCAGCAGACCAAAGTCCGCACAGGGAAACTATGGCTACACCTTC.